One and the same sample provided the 28 T cell receptor beta chains below, sequenced in a study of blood T cell repertoires in COVID-19. Using immunoSEQ multiplex PCR, the repertoire was profiled, and TCRdb retains in-frame clones only, with some absent. The table records about 210,000 clones, about four fifths of them present only once. Input material: peripheral blood. These receptors were obtained from a woman aged 60 to 75 with COVID-19, enrolled during active disease.

The chain combines TRBV28 with TRBJ2-1; a weak D match, TRBD2 (7 bases). Per the germline V gene, CDR1 is MDHEN and CDR2 is SYDVKM. V was trimmed by 5 bases and J by 9 bases, leaving 20 bases between them. This CDR3 is built from 15 residues. The CDR3 nucleotides are TGTGCCAGCAGTCGCCGGGGGGCCGGGGTCGGTGAGCAGTTCTTC. Protein sequence: CASSRRGAGVGEQFF.

This rearrangement joins TRBV5-8 to TRBJ2-1, with 8 bases identical to TRBD2. This CDR3 has 15 amino acids. V dropped 5 bases and J dropped 6; count of bases not matched to a gene: 10. The germline gives CDR1 SGHTS, CDR2 YDEGEE. The CDR3 DNA follows: TGTGCCAGCAGTAGCGGGACATCAGGTTCCAATGAGCAGTTCTTC. This codes for CASSSGTSGSNEQFF.

V and J are TRBV2 and TRBJ2-3; D may be TRBD1 (6 bases). V was shortened by 9 bases and J by 2 bases, with 18 bases between the two germline ends. From germline, CDR1 is SNHLY and CDR2 FYNNEI. The CDR3 has 15 residues. The DNA of the CDR3 is TGTGCCAGACAGGGTTCTGTAGGGATCACAGATACGCAGTATTTT. Translation: CARQGSVGITDTQYF.

The chain recombines TRBV28 with TRBJ2-7; 13 bases align to TRBD2. Germline CDR1 is MDHEN and CDR2 is SYDVKM. With V trimmed by 4 bases and J by 12 bases, 15 bases remained unmatched. The CDR3 loop spans 16 amino acids. Here the CDR3 reads CASSSPELAGGGMRYV. The CDR3 coding sequence is TGTGCCAGCAGTTCCCCCGAACTAGCGGGGGGGGGTATGCGGTACGTC.

The rearrangement uses TRBV5-6 and TRBJ1-1; 8 nucleotides agree with TRBD1. V trimming: 4 bases; J trimming: 1 base; junction bases outside the gene matches: 6. Looked up from germline, CDR1 is SGHDT and CDR2 is YYEEEE. The CDR3 is 15 amino acids. The CDR3 DNA reads as TGTGCCAGCAGCCCCAGGACAGGGCCGAACACTGAAGCTTTCTTT. Translated, it gives CASSPRTGPNTEAFF.

J is TRBJ1-1 and V is TRBV29-1, with 9 bases matching TRBD1. The CDR3 totals 14 residues. V was pared by 4 bases and J by 2 bases, with 5 bases of the junction left unmatched. Germline V CDR1 and CDR2: SQVTM, ANQGSEA. The CDR3 protein is CSVGTGAFNTEAFF. CDR3 nucleotides: TGCAGCGTTGGGACAGGGGCGTTTAACACTGAAGCTTTCTTT.

The rearrangement uses TRBV5-4 and TRBJ2-3; 7 bases align to TRBD2. This CDR3 region has 15 residues. V trimming: 4 bases; J trimming: 2 bases; junction bases outside the gene matches: 7. Germline CDR1 and CDR2: SGHNT and YYREEE (reference sequence). CDR3 loop: CASSPVLADTDTQYF. CDR3 nucleotides: TGTGCCAGCAGCCCTGTTCTAGCGGACACAGATACGCAGTATTTT.

The chain is built from TRBV29-1 and TRBJ1-1, with TRBD1 identical over 11 bases. The CDR3 spans 14 residues. V trimming: 4 bases; J trimming: 0 bases; junction bases outside the gene matches: 1. Germline V gene lookup returns CDR1 SQVTM and CDR2 ANQGSEA. CDR3 in amino acids: CSVGTGGVNTEAFF. The CDR3 nucleotides are TGCAGCGTTGGGACAGGGGGCGTGAACACTGAAGCTTTCTTT.

The chain employs TRBV30 and TRBJ1-5; 9 bases line up with TRBD1. Germline V lookup: CDR1 GTSNPN, CDR2 SVGIG (reference sequence). V lost 5 bases and J lost 5; bases outside the gene matches: 7. This CDR3 is built from 14 residues. The CDR3 region is CAWGQGYEDQPQHF. The CDR3 DNA follows: TGTGCCTGGGGACAGGGGTATGAGGATCAGCCCCAGCATTTT.

The chain joins TRBV5-1 to TRBJ1-4, with 7 bases fitting TRBD1. CDR3 length equals 16 residues. Germline V gene data show CDR1 as SGHRS and CDR2 as YFSETQ. Trimming took 0 bases from V and 8 from J; bases not matched to a gene: 10. CDR3 loop: CASSLEQGPAGEKLFF. DNA for the CDR3: TGCGCCAGCAGCTTGGAACAGGGGCCCGCAGGAGAAAAACTGTTTTTT. Based on the CDR3 plus reference TRBV5-1 and TRBJ1-4, the full variable domain is KAGVTQTPRYLIKTRGQQVTLSCSPISGHRSVSWYQQTPGQGLQFLFEYFSETQRNKGNFPGRFSGRQFSNSRSEMNVSTLELGDSALYLCASSLEQGPAGEKLFFGSGTQLSVL.

The V call is TRBV3-1 (or the pseudogene TRBV3-2), the J call TRBJ2-2; 8 bases line up with TRBD1. J was trimmed by 5 bases and V by 4 bases; bases with no gene match: 6. Per germline, CDR1 LGHDT and CDR2 YNNKEL (reference sequence). There are 15 residues in the CDR3. CDR3 DNA: TGTGCCAGCAGCCCACCGGGACAGGTTACCGGGGAGCTGTTTTTT. Its protein is CASSPPGQVTGELFF.

V is TRBV5-4 and J is TRBJ1-3; D unresolved. The length of the CDR3 is 16 residues. CDR1 and CDR2 (germline): SGHNT, YYREEE (reference sequence). V dropped 1 base and J dropped 0 bases, with 11 bases sitting between them. The CDR3 bases are TGTGCCAGCAGCTTGCCAGGAAAGAGCTCTGGAAACACCATATATTTT. Encoded protein: CASSLPGKSSGNTIYF.

V usage is TRBV7-9 and J usage is TRBJ2-4, with D possibly TRBD1 on 6 matching bases. The germline V gene has CDR1 SEHNR and CDR2 FQNEAQ (reference sequence). This CDR3 contains 18 residues. Trimming took 1 base from V and 1 from J, leaving 17 bases between them. CDR3 region: CASSLGMTGTSAKNIQYF. For the CDR3, the DNA is TGTGCCAGCAGCTTAGGGATGACGGGGACATCCGCCAAAAACATTCAGTACTTC.

The chain couples TRBV5-1 to TRBJ2-1, with 7 bases aligning to TRBD1. Germline V gene data show CDR1 as SGHRS and CDR2 as YFSETQ. The V segment lost 5 bases and the J segment 7 bases; nucleotides outside the gene matches: 9. The length of the CDR3 is 14 residues. CDR3 protein: CASSRQGINNEQFF. CDR3 nucleotides: TGCGCCAGCAGTCGACAGGGTATTAATAATGAGCAGTTCTTC.

Written as DNA, the CDR3 is TGTGCCAGCAGTGAGGGCCCCCGCACAGATACGCAGTATTTT. It yields the protein CASSEGPRTDTQYF. V gene TRBV6-1 combines with J gene TRBJ2-3; D gene unclear. Between the trimmed V and J ends, which lost 3 bases and 1 base, there was a span of 8 bases. Germline V CDR1 and CDR2: MNHNS, SASEGT. The CDR3 spans 14 residues.

The chain recombines TRBV10-3 with TRBJ1-1; TRBD1 matches at 7 bases. Germline trimming cut 6 bases from V and 3 bases from J; bases unmatched to any gene: 7. The CDR3 has 14 residues. Germline V lookup: CDR1 ENHRY, CDR2 SYGVKD. In DNA form, the CDR3 reads TGTGCCATCAGGGCAGGGGGTCGCGACACTGAAGCTTTCTTT. Its translation is CAIRAGGRDTEAFF.

This clone was counted a single time. V usage is TRBV4-2 and J usage is TRBJ2-5; a weak D match, TRBD2 (5 bases). V lost 0 bases and J lost 5, with 10 bases in between. Germline V lookup: CDR1 LGHNA, CDR2 YNFKEQ. CDR3 length: 14 residues. Here the CDR3 reads CASSQDRDRETQYF. The CDR3, as DNA: TGTGCCAGCAGCCAAGATCGGGATAGGGAGACCCAGTACTTC.

This clone was seen a handful of times. V is TRBV6-5 and J is TRBJ2-1, with 8 bases aligning to TRBD2. The CDR3 length is 14 residues. J was trimmed by 8 bases and V by 5 bases; bases with no gene match: 8. Germline V gene data show CDR1 as MNHEY and CDR2 as SVGAGI. CDR3 sequence reads: CASSREGLSDEQFF. The DNA of the CDR3 is TGTGCCAGCAGTCGGGAGGGCCTCAGCGATGAGCAGTTCTTC.

The J gene is TRBJ2-1, the V gene TRBV14; unclear D gene. V was trimmed by 0 bases and J by 12 bases, leaving 9 bases between them. The CDR3 is 12 residues long. The V gene's germline CDR1 is SGHDN and CDR2 FVKESK. CDR3 sequence: CASSQDGPGQFF. The CDR3 nucleotides are TGTGCCAGCAGCCAAGATGGCCCTGGGCAGTTCTTC.

This clone was recorded only once. The J gene is TRBJ1-1, the V gene TRBV7-9; 7 bases are shared with TRBD1. The CDR3 spans 18 residues. J gave up 6 bases and V 5 bases, and 21 bases lay outside the gene matches. Germline CDR1 is SEHNR and CDR2 is FQNEAQ (reference sequence). The CDR3 reads CASSADRQGPRRRSEAFF. CDR3 nucleotides: TGTGCCAGCAGCGCGGACCGACAGGGCCCCCGACGTCGGTCTGAAGCTTTCTTT.

The rearrangement links TRBV5-5 to TRBJ2-5; D is perhaps TRBD2 (5 bases). This CDR3 is built from 15 residues. CDR1 is SGHKS, CDR2 YYEKEE, per germline (reference sequence). Trimming shortened V by 4 bases and J by 7 bases, and 20 bases separated the two germline ends. The CDR3 DNA sequence: TGTGCCAGCAGCGTAGGAGGAGGTGAATTGGCGACCCAGTACTTC. Translating gives CASSVGGGELATQYF.

This clone has at least ten counts. The rearrangement uses TRBV6-4 and TRBJ2-2, with D tentatively TRBD1 (6 bases). V was clipped by 3 bases and J by 4 bases, with 9 bases between them. There are 14 residues in the CDR3. Germline V gives CDR1 MRHNA, CDR2 SNTAGT. The CDR3 DNA is TGTGCCAGCAGTGATACAGGGCCCACCGGGGAGCTGTTTTTT. It is translated as CASSDTGPTGELFF.

The rearrangement uses TRBV11-2 and TRBJ2-5; a possible D gene is TRBD2 (5 bases). Germline CDR1 is SGHAT and CDR2 is FQNNGV. The CDR3 is 14 amino acids. The V end lost 4 bases, the J end lost 4 bases, and 13 bases lay between the germline ends. The CDR3 reads CASSSRRGRETQYF. CDR3 coding DNA: TGTGCCAGCAGCTCGAGGAGAGGGCGAGAGACCCAGTACTTC.

The rearrangement links TRBV15 to TRBJ1-2; weak D call: TRBD1 (5 bases). CDR1 is LNHNV, CDR2 YYDKDF, per germline (reference sequence). This CDR3 has 15 residues. Deletions cut 0 bases from V and 5 bases from J, with 13 bases between. Here the CDR3 DNA reads TGTGCCACCAGCAGAGATCGGTCGGGGGTTTATGGCTACACCTTC. This gives the protein CATSRDRSGVYGYTF.

This chain joins TRBV6-5 and TRBJ1-5, with D perhaps matching TRBD1 (5 bases). There are 15 residues in the CDR3. Trimming cost V 6 bases and J 2 bases, with 14 bases left between them. The V gene's germline CDR1 is MNHEY and CDR2 SVGAGI. Here the CDR3 DNA reads TGTGCCAGCAGAGACAGACCCGCAGGCAATCAGCCCCAGCATTTT. As protein: CASRDRPAGNQPQHF.

This chain links TRBV11-2 with TRBJ2-2, with 10 bases fitting TRBD2. The CDR3 is made up of 16 amino acids. Losses at the gene ends were 4 bases for V and 3 bases for J; bases not matched to a gene: 5. Germline values: CDR1 SGHAT, CDR2 FQNNGV. CDR3: CASSSIAGGDTGELFF. Here the CDR3 DNA reads TGTGCCAGCAGCTCTATAGCGGGAGGTGACACCGGGGAGCTGTTTTTT. The variable domain in full, completed from reference TRBV11-2 and TRBJ2-2, reads EAGVAQSPRYKIIEKRQSVAFWCNPISGHATLYWYQQILGQGPKLLIQFQNNGVVDDSQLPKDRFSAERLKGVDSTLKIQPAKLEDSAVYLCASSSIAGGDTGELFFGEGSRLTVL.

The chain couples TRBV23-1 to TRBJ2-7; the match to TRBD1 covers 10 bases. TRBV23-1 is an open reading frame, and its role is uncertain. This CDR3 is built from 13 residues. Trimming at V came to 4 bases and at J to 8 bases, leaving 5 bases not matched to a gene. CDR3 DNA sequence: TGCGCCAGCAGTCGGGACAGGGGTCCCAAGCAGTACTTC. As protein: CASSRDRGPKQYF.

This chain joins TRBV2 and TRBJ2-3; 8 nucleotides align to TRBD2. The CDR3 extends over 17 amino acids. Germline loops: CDR1 SNHLY, CDR2 FYNNEI. V lost 6 bases to trimming and J lost 3 bases; unmatched junction nucleotides: 14. The DNA for the CDR3 is TGTGCCAGCAGACCCATCCCCTTTAGCGGGAAAACAGATACGCAGTATTTT. Residues: CASRPIPFSGKTDTQYF.